Given below is one T cell receptor (beta chain) in context. This sample is part of a study of blood T cell repertoires in COVID-19. About the study: Samples representing acute and convalescent COVID-19 were sourced from the United States, Italy and Spain. Sample material is recorded as cDNA or gDNA derived from T cells, B-cell-depleted T cells, or PBMCs.

V lost 1 base and J lost 7; bases outside the gene matches: 5. Germline V gene data show CDR1 as LGHNA and CDR2 as YSLEER. The CDR3 has 16 residues. Source study methods: Reference gene primers were amplified, and this amplification served to estimate nucleated cell counts. Generated by immunoSEQ multiplex PCR, the TCRdb table keeps only in-frame clones and is missing some. The V and J calls and clone size come from that table; D and trimming were worked out from the DNA. This table has 65,000 to 90,000 clones, roughly four fifths appearing once. Sequenced material: peripheral blood. The source is a human donor in a cohort sampled during active COVID-19. This chain connects TRBV4-3 to TRBJ2-1, with 12 bases that match TRBD2. The CDR3 DNA reads TGCGCCAGCAGCCAAGGGTCTAGCGGGGGGGGGAATGAGCAGTTCTTC. Translating it yields CASSQGSSGGGNEQFF.